This T cell receptor (beta chain) was recorded in a study of shared clonotypes between healthy human individuals. TCRdb's copy holds only in-frame clones and misses some; the assay was immunoSEQ multiplex PCR. The data show under 1 million clones, with about 97% seen just once and less than 0.25% held by the top ten. This CDR3 has 14 amino acids. Trimming took off 4 bases at V and 0 bases at J, with 10 bases between the two ends. Germline-derived CDR1 and CDR2 are GTSNPN and SVGIG (reference sequence). CD45RO-negative CD8 cells positively selected for CCR7 made up the naive population, which excluded terminally differentiated effector memory CD45RA+ cells.

The sequencing input was naive CD8+ T cells sorted from blood. The origin of this receptor is a man under 40 in good health. V usage is TRBV30 and J usage is TRBJ1-3; D gene ambiguous. The CDR3 DNA reads TGTGCCTGGAACTGGGAAGACTCTGGAAACACCATATATTTT. This translates into CAWNWEDSGNTIYF.